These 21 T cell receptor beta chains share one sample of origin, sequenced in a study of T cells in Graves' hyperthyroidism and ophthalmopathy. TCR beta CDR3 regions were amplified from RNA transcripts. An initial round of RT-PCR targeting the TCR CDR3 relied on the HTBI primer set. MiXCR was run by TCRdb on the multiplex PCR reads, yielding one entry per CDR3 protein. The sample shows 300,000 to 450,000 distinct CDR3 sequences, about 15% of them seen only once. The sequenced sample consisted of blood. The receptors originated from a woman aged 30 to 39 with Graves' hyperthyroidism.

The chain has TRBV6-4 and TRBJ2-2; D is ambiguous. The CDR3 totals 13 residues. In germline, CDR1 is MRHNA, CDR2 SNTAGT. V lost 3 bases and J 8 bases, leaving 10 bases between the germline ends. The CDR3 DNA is TGTGCCAGCAGTGAATCGGGTATTGGGGAGCTGTTTTTT. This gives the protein CASSESGIGELFF.

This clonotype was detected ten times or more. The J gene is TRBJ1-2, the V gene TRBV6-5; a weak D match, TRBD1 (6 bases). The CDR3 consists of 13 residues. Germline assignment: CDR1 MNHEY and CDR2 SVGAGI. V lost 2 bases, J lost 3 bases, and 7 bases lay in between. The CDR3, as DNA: TGTGCCAGCAGTTACGGGGGCTACTATGGCTACACCTTC. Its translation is CASSYGGYYGYTF.

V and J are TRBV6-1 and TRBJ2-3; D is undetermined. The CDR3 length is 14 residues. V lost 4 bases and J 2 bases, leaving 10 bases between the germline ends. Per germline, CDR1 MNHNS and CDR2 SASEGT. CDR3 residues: CASSATGDTDTQYF. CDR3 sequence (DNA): TGTGCCAGCAGTGCAACTGGAGACACAGATACGCAGTATTTT.

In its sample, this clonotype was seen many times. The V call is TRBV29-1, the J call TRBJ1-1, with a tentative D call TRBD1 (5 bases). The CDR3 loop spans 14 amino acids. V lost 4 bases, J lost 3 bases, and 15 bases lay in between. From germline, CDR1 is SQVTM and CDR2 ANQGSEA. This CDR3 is CSVGFLEGDTEAFF. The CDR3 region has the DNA TGCAGCGTTGGTTTCCTCGAAGGGGACACTGAAGCTTTCTTT.

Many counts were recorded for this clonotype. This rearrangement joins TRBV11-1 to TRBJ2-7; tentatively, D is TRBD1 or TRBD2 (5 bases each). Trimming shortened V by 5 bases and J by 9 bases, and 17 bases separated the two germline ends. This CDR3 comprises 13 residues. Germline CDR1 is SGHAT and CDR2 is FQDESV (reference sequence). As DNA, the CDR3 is TGTGCCAGCAGCAATCCGGGAACAGGCGCGCAGTACTTC. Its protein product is CASSNPGTGAQYF.

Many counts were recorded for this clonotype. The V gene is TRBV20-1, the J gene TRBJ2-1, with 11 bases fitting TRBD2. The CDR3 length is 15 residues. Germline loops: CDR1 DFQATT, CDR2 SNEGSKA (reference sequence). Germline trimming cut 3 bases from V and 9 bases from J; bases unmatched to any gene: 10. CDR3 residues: CSARVSGRAFREQFF. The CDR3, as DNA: TGCAGTGCTAGGGTTAGCGGGAGGGCCTTTCGTGAGCAGTTCTTC.

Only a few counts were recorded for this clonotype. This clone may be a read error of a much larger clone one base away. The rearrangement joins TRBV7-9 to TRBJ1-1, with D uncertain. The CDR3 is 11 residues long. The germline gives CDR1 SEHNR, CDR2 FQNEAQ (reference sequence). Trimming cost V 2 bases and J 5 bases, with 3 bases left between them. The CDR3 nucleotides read TGTGCCAGCAGCTTATTTACTGAAGCTTTCTTT. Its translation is CASSLFTEAFF.

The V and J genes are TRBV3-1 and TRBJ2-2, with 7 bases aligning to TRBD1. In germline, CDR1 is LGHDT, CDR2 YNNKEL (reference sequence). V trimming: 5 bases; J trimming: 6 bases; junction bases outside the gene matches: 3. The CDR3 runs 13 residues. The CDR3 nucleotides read TGTGCCAGCAGCGAGACAGGGTCCGGGGAGCTGTTTTTT. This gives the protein CASSETGSGELFF.

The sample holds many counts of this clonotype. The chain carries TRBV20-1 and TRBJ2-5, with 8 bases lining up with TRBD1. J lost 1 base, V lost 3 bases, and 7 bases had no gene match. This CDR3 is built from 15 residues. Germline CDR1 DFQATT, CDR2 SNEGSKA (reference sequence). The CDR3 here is CSASRGRNFQETQYF. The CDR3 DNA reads TGCAGTGCTAGCAGGGGGCGAAACTTCCAAGAGACCCAGTACTTC.

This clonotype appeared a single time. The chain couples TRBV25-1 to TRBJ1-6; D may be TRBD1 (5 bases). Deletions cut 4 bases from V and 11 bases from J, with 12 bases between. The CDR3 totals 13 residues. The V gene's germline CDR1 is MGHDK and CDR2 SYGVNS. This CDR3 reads CASSAGPVAPLHF. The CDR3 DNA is TGTGCCAGCAGTGCAGGGCCGGTGGCACCCCTCCACTTT.

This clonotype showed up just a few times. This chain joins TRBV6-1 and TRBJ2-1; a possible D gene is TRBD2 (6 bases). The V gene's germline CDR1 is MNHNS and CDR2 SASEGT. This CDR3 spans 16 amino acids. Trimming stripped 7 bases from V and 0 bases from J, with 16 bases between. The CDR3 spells CASTAGVGGSYNEQFF. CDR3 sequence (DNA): TGTGCCAGCACCGCGGGCGTGGGAGGCTCCTACAATGAGCAGTTCTTC.

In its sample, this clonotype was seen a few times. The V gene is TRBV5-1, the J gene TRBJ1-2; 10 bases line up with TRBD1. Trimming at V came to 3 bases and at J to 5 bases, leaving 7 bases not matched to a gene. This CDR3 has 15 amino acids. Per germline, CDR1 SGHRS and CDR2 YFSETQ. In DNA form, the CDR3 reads TGCGCCAGCAGCTCGGGGACAGGGGTAGATTATGGCTACACCTTC. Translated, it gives CASSSGTGVDYGYTF. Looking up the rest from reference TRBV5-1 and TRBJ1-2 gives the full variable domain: KAGVTQTPRYLIKTRGQQVTLSCSPISGHRSVSWYQQTPGQGLQFLFEYFSETQRNKGNFPGRFSGRQFSNSRSEMNVSTLELGDSALYLCASSSGTGVDYGYTFGSGTRLTVV.

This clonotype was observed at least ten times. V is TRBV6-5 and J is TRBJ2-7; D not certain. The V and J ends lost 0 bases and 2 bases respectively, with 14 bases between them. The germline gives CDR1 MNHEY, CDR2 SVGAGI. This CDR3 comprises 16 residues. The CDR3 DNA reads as TGTGCCAGCAGTTACTCGAACCCCCGGAGCGCCTACGAGCAGTACTTC. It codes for CASSYSNPRSAYEQYF.

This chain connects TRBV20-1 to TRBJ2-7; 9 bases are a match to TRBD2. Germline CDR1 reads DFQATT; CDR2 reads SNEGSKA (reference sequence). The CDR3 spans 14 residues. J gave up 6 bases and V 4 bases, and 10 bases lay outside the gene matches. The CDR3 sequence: CSANGGRASSEQYF. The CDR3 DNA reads TGCAGTGCTAACGGCGGGAGGGCCTCCAGCGAGCAGTACTTC.

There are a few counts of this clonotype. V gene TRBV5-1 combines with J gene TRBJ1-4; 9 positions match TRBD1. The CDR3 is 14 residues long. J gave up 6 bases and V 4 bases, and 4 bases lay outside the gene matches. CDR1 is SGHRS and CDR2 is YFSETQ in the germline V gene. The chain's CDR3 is CASSLGQGYEKLFF. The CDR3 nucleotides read TGCGCCAGCAGCCTGGGACAGGGTTATGAAAAACTGTTTTTT.

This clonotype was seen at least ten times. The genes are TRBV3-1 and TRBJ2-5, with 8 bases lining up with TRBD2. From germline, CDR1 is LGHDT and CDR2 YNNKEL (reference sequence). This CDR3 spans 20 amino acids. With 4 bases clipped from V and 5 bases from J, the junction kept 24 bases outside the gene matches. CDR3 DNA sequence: TGTGCCAGCAGCCCTCAGTGGTTTGCGGGAGGCGTTGTTAAGAGGGAGACCCAGTACTTC. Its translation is CASSPQWFAGGVVKRETQYF.

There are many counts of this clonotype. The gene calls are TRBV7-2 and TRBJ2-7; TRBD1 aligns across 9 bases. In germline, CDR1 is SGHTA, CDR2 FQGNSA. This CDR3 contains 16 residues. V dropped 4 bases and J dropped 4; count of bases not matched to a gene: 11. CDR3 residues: CASSSSGTGKGYEQYF. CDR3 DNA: TGTGCCAGCAGCTCCTCCGGGACAGGGAAGGGTTACGAGCAGTACTTC.

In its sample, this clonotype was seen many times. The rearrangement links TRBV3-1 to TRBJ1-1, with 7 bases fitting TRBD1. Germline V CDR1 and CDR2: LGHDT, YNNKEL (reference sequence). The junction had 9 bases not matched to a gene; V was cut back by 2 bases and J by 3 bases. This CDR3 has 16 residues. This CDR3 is CASSQPLLGQDTEAFF. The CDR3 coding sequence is TGTGCCAGCAGCCAACCCCTCCTCGGACAGGACACTGAAGCTTTCTTT.

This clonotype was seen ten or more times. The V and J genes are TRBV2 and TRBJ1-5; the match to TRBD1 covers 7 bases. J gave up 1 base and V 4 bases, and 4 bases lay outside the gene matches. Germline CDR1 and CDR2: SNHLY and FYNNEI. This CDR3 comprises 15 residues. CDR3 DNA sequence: TGTGCCAGCAGTGGACAGGGATTGAGCAATCAGCCCCAGCATTTT. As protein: CASSGQGLSNQPQHF.

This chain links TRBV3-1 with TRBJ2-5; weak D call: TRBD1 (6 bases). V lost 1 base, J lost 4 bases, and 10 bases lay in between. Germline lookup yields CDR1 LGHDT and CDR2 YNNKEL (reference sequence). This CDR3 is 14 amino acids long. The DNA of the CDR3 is TGTGCCAGCAGCCAAGTTGTCAGGGGAGAGACCCAGTACTTC. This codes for CASSQVVRGETQYF.

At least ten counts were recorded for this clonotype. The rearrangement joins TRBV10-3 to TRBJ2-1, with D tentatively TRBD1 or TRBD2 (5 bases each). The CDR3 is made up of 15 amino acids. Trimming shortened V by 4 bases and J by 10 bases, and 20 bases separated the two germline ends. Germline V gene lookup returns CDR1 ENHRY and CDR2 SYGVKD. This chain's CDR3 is CAISATGTGSSEQFF. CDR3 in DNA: TGTGCCATCAGTGCCACCGGGACGGGTAGCTCAGAGCAGTTCTTC.